This entry lists 12 T cell receptor beta chains sequenced from one sample in a study of T-cell reconstitution after alpha-beta-depleted transplantation in children. Preparation of the TCRbeta library was carried out with unique molecular identifiers. TCRdb fed the PCR reads into MiXCR, producing one record per CDR3 protein. Of about 400,000 distinct CDR3 sequences listed, roughly 22% were seen once; the top ten hold 3% to 4.5%. The sequenced sample was PBMCs from the stem cell graft donor, obtained from the stem cell graft. The source of these receptors is a human donor who donated a stem cell graft to a child with acute myeloid leukemia.

In this sample, this clonotype turned up many times. This chain links TRBV20-1 with TRBJ1-4, with 8 bases identical to TRBD1. The CDR3 covers 12 residues. In germline, CDR1 is DFQATT, CDR2 SNEGSKA (reference sequence). J gave up 8 bases and V 3 bases, and 2 bases lay outside the gene matches. The CDR3 spells CSARTGEEKLFF. The DNA for the CDR3 is TGCAGTGCTAGGACAGGGGAGGAAAAACTGTTTTTT.

This clonotype turned up a few times. The CDR3 nucleotides read TGCGCCAGCAAAGTGGACATCATGAACACTGAAGCTTTCTTT. The encoded protein is CASKVDIMNTEAFF. The chain couples TRBV5-1 to TRBJ1-1; TRBD1 might be the D (5 bases). Germline V gene sequence: CDR1 SGHRS, CDR2 YFSETQ. V dropped 6 bases and J dropped 0 bases, with 12 bases sitting between them. The CDR3 has 14 amino acids. Full variable domain (outside the CDR3, taken from reference TRBV5-1 and TRBJ1-1): KAGVTQTPRYLIKTRGQQVTLSCSPISGHRSVSWYQQTPGQGLQFLFEYFSETQRNKGNFPGRFSGRQFSNSRSEMNVSTLELGDSALYLCASKVDIMNTEAFFGQGTRLTVV.

The V and J genes are TRBV12-3 or TRBV12-4 and TRBJ2-7, with D perhaps given as TRBD1 or TRBD2 (5 bases each). Trimming cost V 6 bases and J 2 bases, with 11 bases left between them. The CDR3 contains 13 residues. As DNA, the CDR3 is TGTGCCAGCAGCGAGGGGATCCCCTACGAGCAGTACTTC. Protein sequence: CASSEGIPYEQYF.

This clonotype was observed a handful of times. The V and J genes are TRBV11-3 and TRBJ2-7; 8 bases agree with TRBD2. With 6 bases clipped from V and 3 bases from J, the junction kept 13 bases outside the gene matches. The CDR3 totals 16 residues. CDR1 and CDR2 (germline): SGHNT, YENEEA. CDR3 DNA: TGTGCCAGCAGGCCTAAGAAGCGGGAGTCTTTCTACGAGCAGTACTTC. Translating it yields CASRPKKRESFYEQYF.

The chain joins TRBV7-3 to TRBJ2-1; D might be TRBD1 or TRBD2, each matching 10 bases. V lost 3 bases, J lost 9 bases, and 45 bases lay in between. This CDR3 has 24 residues. Germline V gives CDR1 SGHTA, CDR2 FQGTGA. The CDR3 reads CASSFTGTGEGGLAEKASIFEQFF. The CDR3 region has the DNA TGTGCCAGCAGCTTCACCGGGACAGGGGAGGGTGGACTAGCGGAAAAAGCGTCCATTTTTGAGCAGTTCTTC.

This clonotype was seen only a few times. The chain has TRBV7-3 and TRBJ2-1; 7 bases agree with TRBD1. The junction had 10 bases not matched to a gene; V was cut back by 3 bases and J by 8 bases. The germline V gene encodes CDR1 SGHTA and CDR2 FQGTGA. This CDR3 spans 15 amino acids. CDR3 sequence reads: CASSFGGQAIDEQFF. The CDR3, as DNA: TGTGCCAGCAGCTTCGGAGGACAGGCGATCGATGAGCAGTTCTTC.

This clonotype was detected a few times. The genes are TRBV30 and TRBJ2-7; the D gene is possibly TRBD2 (6 bases). The germline V gene encodes CDR1 GTSNPN and CDR2 SVGIG (reference sequence). Trimming shortened V by 1 base and J by 0 bases, and 13 bases separated the two germline ends. CDR3 length: 15 residues. Here the CDR3 reads CAWSERGRSSYEQYF. CDR3 nucleotide sequence: TGTGCCTGGAGTGAACGGGGGAGGTCCTCCTACGAGCAGTACTTC.

The CDR3: CASTGLAETYEQYF. In DNA, the CDR3 is TGTGCCAGCACGGGACTAGCGGAAACCTACGAGCAGTACTTC. This sequence joins TRBV28 and TRBJ2-7; 11 nucleotides align to TRBD2. This CDR3 is 14 amino acids long. The V gene end was trimmed by 7 bases and the J gene end by 2 bases; junction bases not matched to a gene: 4. Germline CDR1 MDHEN, CDR2 SYDVKM.

The sample holds many counts of this clonotype. The chain has TRBV12-3 or TRBV12-4 and TRBJ2-2, with D maybe TRBD1 (6 bases). Trimming left V 8 bases short and J 0 bases short, with 10 bases between. This CDR3 is 14 amino acids long. CDR3 amino acids: CASCRQANTGELFF. The CDR3 DNA reads TGTGCCAGCTGTCGACAGGCGAACACCGGGGAGCTGTTTTTT.

The J gene is TRBJ1-4, the V gene TRBV6-2 or TRBV6-3; D might be TRBD1 (5 bases). V was shortened by 4 bases and J by 0 bases, with 21 bases between the two germline ends. Germline V CDR1 and CDR2: MNHEY, SVGEGT. The CDR3 runs to 19 residues. Here the CDR3 reads CASSFQSTASFATNEKLFF. CDR3 nucleotide sequence: TGTGCCAGCAGTTTCCAATCGACAGCTAGCTTTGCAACTAATGAAAAACTGTTTTTT.

This clonotype was observed a few times. The chain joins TRBV7-9 to TRBJ2-7; no firm D call. Germline lookup yields CDR1 SEHNR and CDR2 FQNEAQ (reference sequence). V lost 5 bases and J 5 bases, leaving 19 bases between the germline ends. There are 15 residues in the CDR3. The chain's CDR3 is CASSPPSTTYNEQYF. The CDR3 DNA is TGTGCCAGCAGCCCTCCTTCTACTACCTATAACGAGCAGTACTTC.

The genes are TRBV4-2 and TRBJ2-2, with TRBD1 identical over 8 bases. The germline V gene encodes CDR1 LGHNA and CDR2 YNFKEQ. Germline trimming cut 4 bases from V and 5 bases from J; bases unmatched to any gene: 9. The CDR3 has 16 residues. The CDR3 loop is CASSPTAYRGTGELFF. As DNA, the CDR3 is TGTGCCAGCAGCCCGACAGCCTACAGGGGGACCGGGGAGCTGTTTTTT.